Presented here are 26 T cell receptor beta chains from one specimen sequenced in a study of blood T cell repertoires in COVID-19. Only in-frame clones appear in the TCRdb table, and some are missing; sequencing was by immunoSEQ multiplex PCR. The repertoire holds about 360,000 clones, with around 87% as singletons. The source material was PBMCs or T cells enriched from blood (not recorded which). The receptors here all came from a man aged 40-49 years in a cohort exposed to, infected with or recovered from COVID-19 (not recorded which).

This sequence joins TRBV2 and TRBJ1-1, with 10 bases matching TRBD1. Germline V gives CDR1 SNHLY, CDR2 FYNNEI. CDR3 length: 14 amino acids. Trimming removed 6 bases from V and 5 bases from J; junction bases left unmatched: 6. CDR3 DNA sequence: TGTGCCAGCAGGAGGGACAGGGGAGCGACTGAAGCTTTCTTT. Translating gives CASRRDRGATEAFF.

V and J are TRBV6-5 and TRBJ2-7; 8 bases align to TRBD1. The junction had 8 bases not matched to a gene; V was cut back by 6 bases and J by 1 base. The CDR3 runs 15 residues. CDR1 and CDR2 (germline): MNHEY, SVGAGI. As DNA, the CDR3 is TGTGCCAGCAGGGTAGGACAGGGCAGATCCTACGAGCAGTACTTC. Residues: CASRVGQGRSYEQYF.

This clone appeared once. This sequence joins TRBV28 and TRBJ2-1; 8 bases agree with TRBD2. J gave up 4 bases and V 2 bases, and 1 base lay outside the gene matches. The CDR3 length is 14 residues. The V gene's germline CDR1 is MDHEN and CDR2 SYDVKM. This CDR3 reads CASSLLAGYNEQFF. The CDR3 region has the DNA TGTGCCAGCAGTTTACTAGCGGGTTACAATGAGCAGTTCTTC.

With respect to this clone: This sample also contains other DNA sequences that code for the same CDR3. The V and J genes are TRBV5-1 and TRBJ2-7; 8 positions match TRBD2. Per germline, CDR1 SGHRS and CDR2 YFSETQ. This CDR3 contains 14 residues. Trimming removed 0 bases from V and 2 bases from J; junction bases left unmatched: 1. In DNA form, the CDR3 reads TGCGCCAGCAGCTTGGCGGGAGGGGCCTACGAGCAGTACTTC. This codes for CASSLAGGAYEQYF.

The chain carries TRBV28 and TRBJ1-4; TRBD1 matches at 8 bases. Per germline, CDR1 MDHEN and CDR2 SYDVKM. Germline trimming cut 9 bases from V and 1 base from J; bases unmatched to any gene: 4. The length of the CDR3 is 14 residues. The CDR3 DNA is TGTGCCAGTTGCACAGGGGGAACTAATGAAAAACTGTTTTTT. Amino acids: CASCTGGTNEKLFF.

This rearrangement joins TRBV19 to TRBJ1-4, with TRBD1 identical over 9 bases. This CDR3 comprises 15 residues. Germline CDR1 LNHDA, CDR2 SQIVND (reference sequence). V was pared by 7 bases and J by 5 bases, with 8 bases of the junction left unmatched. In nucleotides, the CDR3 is TGTGCCAGTAAACGATCCGGGACAGGGAATGAAAAACTGTTTTTT. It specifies CASKRSGTGNEKLFF.

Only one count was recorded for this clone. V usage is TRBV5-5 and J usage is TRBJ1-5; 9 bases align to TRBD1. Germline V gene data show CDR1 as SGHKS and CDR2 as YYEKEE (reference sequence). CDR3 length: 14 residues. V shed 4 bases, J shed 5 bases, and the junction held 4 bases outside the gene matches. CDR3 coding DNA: TGTGCCAGCAGCCGGACAGGGGTGGATCAGCCCCAGCATTTT. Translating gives CASSRTGVDQPQHF.

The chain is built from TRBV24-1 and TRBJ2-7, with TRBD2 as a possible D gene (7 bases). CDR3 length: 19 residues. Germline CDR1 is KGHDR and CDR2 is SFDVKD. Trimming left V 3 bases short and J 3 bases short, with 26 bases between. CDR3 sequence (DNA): TGTGCCACCAGTGATAAACCCGGCGGGGGCCATTCTAACTACTACGAGCAGTACTTC. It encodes CATSDKPGGGHSNYYEQYF.

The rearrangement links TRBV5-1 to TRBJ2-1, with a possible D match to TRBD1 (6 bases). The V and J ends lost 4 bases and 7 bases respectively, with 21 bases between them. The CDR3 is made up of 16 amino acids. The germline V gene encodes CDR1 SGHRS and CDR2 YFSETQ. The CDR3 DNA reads TGCGCCAGCAGCGGTACGACAGGAGGTCACAAGAATGAGCAGTTCTTC. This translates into CASSGTTGGHKNEQFF.

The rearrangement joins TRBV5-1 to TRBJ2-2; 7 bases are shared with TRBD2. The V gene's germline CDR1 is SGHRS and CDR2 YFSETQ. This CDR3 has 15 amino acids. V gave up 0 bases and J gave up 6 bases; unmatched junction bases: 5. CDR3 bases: TGCGCCAGCAGCTTGGCCGGGGGAGGGGCCGGGGAGCTGTTTTTT. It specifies CASSLAGGGAGELFF. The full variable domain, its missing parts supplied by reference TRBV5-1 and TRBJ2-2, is KAGVTQTPRYLIKTRGQQVTLSCSPISGHRSVSWYQQTPGQGLQFLFEYFSETQRNKGNFPGRFSGRQFSNSRSEMNVSTLELGDSALYLCASSLAGGGAGELFFGEGSRLTVL.

Here the CDR3 DNA reads TGTGCCAGCAGTGTACAGATCTCCTACGAGCAGTACTTC. This codes for CASSVQISYEQYF. The chain uses TRBV12-3 or TRBV12-4 and TRBJ2-7; D call uncertain. With 5 bases removed from V and 0 bases from J, the gap between germline ends came to 8 bases. CDR3 length equals 13 residues.

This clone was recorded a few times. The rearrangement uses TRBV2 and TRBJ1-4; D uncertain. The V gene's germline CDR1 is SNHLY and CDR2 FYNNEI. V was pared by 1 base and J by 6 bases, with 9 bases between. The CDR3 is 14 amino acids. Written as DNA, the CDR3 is TGTGCCAGCAGTGAAGGGAGAGAAGATGAAAAACTGTTTTTT. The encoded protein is CASSEGREDEKLFF.

Here the CDR3 reads CASSPPGGWGYTF. In DNA, the CDR3 is TGTGCCAGCTCACCACCCGGGGGTTGGGGCTACACCTTC. The chain combines TRBV18 with TRBJ1-2, with TRBD1 as a possible D gene (5 bases). The germline V gene encodes CDR1 KGHSH and CDR2 LQKENI. CDR3 length: 13 amino acids. V gave up 0 bases and J gave up 8 bases, with 10 bases separating them.

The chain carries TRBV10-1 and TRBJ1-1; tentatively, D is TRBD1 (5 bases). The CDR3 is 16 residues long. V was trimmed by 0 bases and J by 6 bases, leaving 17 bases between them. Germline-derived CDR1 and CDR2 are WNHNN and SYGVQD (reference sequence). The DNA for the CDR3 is TGCGCCAGCAGTGAGTCGACTAGACAGACATTCCCTGAAGCTTTCTTT. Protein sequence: CASSESTRQTFPEAFF.

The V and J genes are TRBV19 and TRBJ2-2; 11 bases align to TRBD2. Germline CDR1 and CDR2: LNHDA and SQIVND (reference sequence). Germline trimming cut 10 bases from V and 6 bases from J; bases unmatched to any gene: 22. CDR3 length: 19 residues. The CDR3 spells CATSSGRADPRVWAGELFF. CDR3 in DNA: TGTGCCACCAGTAGCGGGAGGGCCGACCCCAGGGTGTGGGCCGGGGAGCTGTTTTTT.

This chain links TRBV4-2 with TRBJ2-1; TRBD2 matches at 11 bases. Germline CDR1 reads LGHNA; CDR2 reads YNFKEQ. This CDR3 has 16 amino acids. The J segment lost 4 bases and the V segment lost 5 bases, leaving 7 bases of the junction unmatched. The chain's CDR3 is CASSSSGTSGYNEQFF. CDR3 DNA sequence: TGTGCCAGCAGCTCTTCCGGGACTAGCGGTTACAATGAGCAGTTCTTC.

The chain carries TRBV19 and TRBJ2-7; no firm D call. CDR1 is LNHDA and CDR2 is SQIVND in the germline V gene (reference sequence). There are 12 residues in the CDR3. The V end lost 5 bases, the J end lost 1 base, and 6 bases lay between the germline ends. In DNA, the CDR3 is TGTGCCAGTAGTGACAAATCCTACGAGCAGTACTTC. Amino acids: CASSDKSYEQYF.

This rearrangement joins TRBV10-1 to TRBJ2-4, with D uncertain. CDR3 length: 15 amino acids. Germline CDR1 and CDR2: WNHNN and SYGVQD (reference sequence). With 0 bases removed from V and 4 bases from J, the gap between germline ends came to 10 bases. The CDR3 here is CASSESRHLKNIQYF. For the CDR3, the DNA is TGCGCCAGCAGTGAGTCGCGGCACCTTAAAAACATTCAGTACTTC.

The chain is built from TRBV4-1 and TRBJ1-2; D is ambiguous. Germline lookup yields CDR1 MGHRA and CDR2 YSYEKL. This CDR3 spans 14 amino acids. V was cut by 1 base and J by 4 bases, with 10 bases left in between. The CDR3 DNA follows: TGCGCCAGCAGCCAAGGTCAAACAGCCTATGGCTACACCTTC. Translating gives CASSQGQTAYGYTF.

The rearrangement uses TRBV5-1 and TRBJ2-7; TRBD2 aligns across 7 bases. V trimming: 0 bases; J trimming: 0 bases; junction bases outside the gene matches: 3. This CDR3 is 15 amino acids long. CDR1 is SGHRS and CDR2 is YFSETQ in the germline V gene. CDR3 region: CASSLGGGPSYEQYF. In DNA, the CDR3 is TGCGCCAGCAGCTTGGGGGGAGGGCCCTCCTACGAGCAGTACTTC.

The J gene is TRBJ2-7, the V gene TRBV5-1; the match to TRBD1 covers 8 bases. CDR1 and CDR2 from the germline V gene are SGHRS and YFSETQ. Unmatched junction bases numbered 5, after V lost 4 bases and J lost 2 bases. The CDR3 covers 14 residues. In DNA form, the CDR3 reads TGCGCCAGCAGCCCAGGGACAGGTCCCTACGAGCAGTACTTC. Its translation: CASSPGTGPYEQYF. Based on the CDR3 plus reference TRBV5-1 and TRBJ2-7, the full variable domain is KAGVTQTPRYLIKTRGQQVTLSCSPISGHRSVSWYQQTPGQGLQFLFEYFSETQRNKGNFPGRFSGRQFSNSRSEMNVSTLELGDSALYLCASSPGTGPYEQYFGPGTRLTVT.

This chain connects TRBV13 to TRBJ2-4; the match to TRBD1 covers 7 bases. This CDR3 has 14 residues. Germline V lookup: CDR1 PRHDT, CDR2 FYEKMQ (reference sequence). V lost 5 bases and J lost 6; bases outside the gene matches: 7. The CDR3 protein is CASSPWDRTNIQYF. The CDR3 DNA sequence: TGTGCCAGCAGCCCATGGGACAGAACAAACATTCAGTACTTC.

The CDR3 nucleotides read TGCGCCAGCAGCTGGACAGGGGGTTCGAACACTGAAGCTTTCTTT. Its translation: CASSWTGGSNTEAFF. The chain is built from TRBV5-1 and TRBJ1-1; 10 bases fit TRBD1. This CDR3 is built from 15 residues. Per the germline V gene, CDR1 is SGHRS and CDR2 is YFSETQ. V lost 3 bases and J lost 1; bases outside the gene matches: 3.

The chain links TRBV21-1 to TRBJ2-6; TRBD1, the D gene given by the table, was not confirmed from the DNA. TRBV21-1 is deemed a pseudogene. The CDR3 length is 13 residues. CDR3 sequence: CASQGAGANVLTF. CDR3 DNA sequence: TGTGCCAGTCAGGGGGCTGGGGCCAACGTCCTGACTTTC.

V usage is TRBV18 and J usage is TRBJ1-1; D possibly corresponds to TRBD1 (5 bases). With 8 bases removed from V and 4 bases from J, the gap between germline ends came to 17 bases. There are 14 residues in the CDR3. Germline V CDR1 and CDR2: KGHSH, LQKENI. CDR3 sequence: CASREGRGPTEAFF. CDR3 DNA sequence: TGTGCCAGCCGCGAAGGTAGGGGTCCCACTGAAGCTTTCTTT.

The CDR3 sequence: CASSLALTGGNQPQHF. The CDR3 DNA is TGCGCCAGCAGCTTGGCTCTGACAGGGGGTAATCAGCCCCAGCATTTT. This sequence joins TRBV5-1 and TRBJ1-5; 9 bases are a match to TRBD1. Germline trimming cut 0 bases from V and 4 bases from J; bases unmatched to any gene: 5. The CDR3 consists of 16 residues. The germline CDR1 and CDR2 sequences are SGHRS and YFSETQ.